This T cell receptor beta chain was documented in a study of CD4 T cells in relation to SARS-CoV-2 and coronaviruses. Study as a whole: TCR beta CDR3s were sequenced after 10-day antigen culture of PBMCs.

With respect to this clone: Its antigen is undetermined.

Overall study results and limits: Pre-pandemic and post-infection samples never came from the same donor.

Naive and memory CD4+ T cells were cultured with CEF, then survey-sequenced. Sequencing used immunoSEQ multiplex PCR; TCRdb keeps in-frame clones, though not all of them. The sample carries 30,000 to 45,000 clones, 65% to 80% recorded once. CD4 enrichment then naive enrichment separated naive from memory CD4+ cells. V was trimmed by 4 bases and J by 1 base, leaving 10 bases between them. Germline lookup yields CDR1 MNHEY and CDR2 SVGAGI. This CDR3 contains 14 residues. The origin of this receptor is an adult with COVID-19. The chain carries TRBV6-5 and TRBJ2-5, with D possibly TRBD1 on 5 matching bases. Material: memory CD4+ T cells from PBMCs, cultured in vitro. The CDR3 DNA reads TGTGCCAGCAGTTCAAGGGGTTCCCAAGAGACCCAGTACTTC. Its protein product is CASSSRGSQETQYF.